These T cell receptor beta chains were read from a single sample in a study of CD4 T cells in relation to SARS-CoV-2 and coronaviruses. The table came from immunoSEQ multiplex PCR; TCRdb's copy has only in-frame clones and leaves some out. The sample holds more than 20,000 clones; 76% are singletons and the top ten take approximately 15%. These TCRs are of unknown antigen specificity. Specimen: CD4+ T cells from PBMCs, cultured in vitro. The source is a human donor in good health. Both conserved end residues are part of each CDR3. D genes are given only for firm matches. Clone size is shown for a subset of rows, as once, few, many or a class of expanded clone.

clone_size,d_call,v_call,j_call,cdr3_nt,cdr3_aa
NA,NA,TRBV3-1/TRBV3-2,TRBJ2-1,TGTGCCAGCAGCCAAGAAGACAGACCATACAATGAGCAGTTCTTC,CASSQEDRPYNEQFF
NA,NA,TRBV30,TRBJ1-4,TGTGCCTGGAGTGGGTCCGATGGGGCAACTAATGAAAAACTGTTTTTT,CAWSGSDGATNEKLFF
large,TRBD2,TRBV2,TRBJ2-7,TGTGCCAGCAGTGACTCCCCTAGCGGAATTTACGAGCAGTACTTC,CASSDSPSGIYEQYF
NA,TRBD1,TRBV30,TRBJ1-6,TGTGCCTGGAGGGACAGGATGAGCTCCTATAATTCACCCCTCCACTTT,CAWRDRMSSYNSPLHF
once,NA,TRBV25-1,TRBJ2-4,TGTGCCTCGGGGAGGAGAAATCAGGACATTCAGTACTTC,CASGRRNQDIQYF
NA,NA,TRBV2,TRBJ2-7,TGTGCCAGCAGTGTAAACAGGGAGAACGAGCAGTACTTC,CASSVNRENEQYF
NA,NA,TRBV18,TRBJ2-1,TGTGCCAGCTCGCGGAACAATGAGCAGTTCTTC,CASSRNNEQFF
NA,NA,TRBV10-2,TRBJ2-6,TGCGCCAGCAGTGAGTCTATGGTATCCGGGGCCAACGTCCTGACTTTC,CASSESMVSGANVLTF
NA,NA,TRBV29-1,TRBJ2-1,TGCAGCGTCTTTCCTGAATGGAAAGTCTACAATGAGCAGTTCTTC,CSVFPEWKVYNEQFF
few,TRBD1,TRBV19,TRBJ1-5,TGTGCCAGTAGGGAACAGGGGAGTCAGCCCCAGCATTTT,CASREQGSQPQHF
NA,NA,TRBV10-1,TRBJ1-4,TGCGCCAGCAGTGGGGGAGAAGCTAATGAAAAACTGTTTTTT,CASSGGEANEKLFF
NA,TRBD1,TRBV9,TRBJ2-1,TGTGCCAGCAGCCCCCGCGAGGGGGCGCGAGGAAGTGAGCAGTTCTTC,CASSPREGARGSEQFF
NA,NA,TRBV14,TRBJ1-1,TGTGCCAGCAGCCATACAGGTTCCACTGAAGCTTTCTTT,CASSHTGSTEAFF
few,NA,TRBV20-1,TRBJ2-5,TGCAGTGCGCGGCTGCCTGGGACCCAGTACTTC,CSARLPGTQYF
NA,NA,TRBV10-3,TRBJ1-1,TGTGCCATCAGTGAGTCGGTCAGCGTCGGTATGGGTGCTTTCTTT,CAISESVSVGMGAFF
NA,NA,TRBV9,TRBJ2-3,TGTGCCAGCAGCGTAGGGTATGGGGGCACAGATACGCAGTATTTT,CASSVGYGGTDTQYF
NA,NA,TRBV15,TRBJ1-2,TGTGCCACCAGCAGAGACAGGGCGGGAGGCTACACCTTC,CATSRDRAGGYTF
few,TRBD2,TRBV27,TRBJ2-2,TGTGCCAGCAGTTCGGGAGGGTCCGGGGAGCTGTTTTTT,CASSSGGSGELFF
NA,TRBD1,TRBV7-8,TRBJ1-1,TGTGCCAGCAGCGTCTATCGAATGGGGTGGCAGGGGGCGCGAGGAACTGAAGCTTTCTTT,CASSVYRMGWQGARGTEAFF
NA,TRBD1,TRBV18,TRBJ1-2,TGTGCCAGCTCAACTGCCCGGGACAGGGGAGTCTATGGCTACACCTTC,CASSTARDRGVYGYTF
NA,NA,TRBV14,TRBJ2-7,TGTGCCAGCAGCCAACAGTTCCAAGCAGAGCAGTACTTC,CASSQQFQAEQYF
NA,NA,TRBV3-1/TRBV3-2,TRBJ2-1,TGTGCCAGCAGCACCCGACCGGGTAATGAGCAGTTCTTC,CASSTRPGNEQFF
NA,TRBD2,TRBV18,TRBJ2-7,TGTGCCAGCTCACCGGTTAGCGGGCCAGGCTTCTACGAGCAGTACTTC,CASSPVSGPGFYEQYF
NA,TRBD1,TRBV19,TRBJ1-2,TGTGCCAGTAGCCCGGACAGGGGGCTGGGCTACACCTTC,CASSPDRGLGYTF
NA,NA,TRBV11-2,TRBJ1-5,TGTGCCAGCAGCTTTAATACAGATCAGCCCCAGCATTTT,CASSFNTDQPQHF
NA,NA,TRBV18,TRBJ2-7,TGTGCCAGCTCACCGGACGGGCCCTACCGCGAGCAGTACTTC,CASSPDGPYREQYF
NA,NA,TRBV2,TRBJ2-5,TGTGCCAGCAACATGAAGGGGAATTGGGAGACCCAGTACTTC,CASNMKGNWETQYF
NA,NA,TRBV19,TRBJ1-3,TGTGCCAGTAGTATAGAGGCGGTTTGGGGGGCTTCTGGAAACACCATATATTTT,CASSIEAVWGASGNTIYF
NA,TRBD1,TRBV3-1/TRBV3-2,TRBJ2-7,TGTGCCAGCAGGGGGACAGTTTACGAGCAGTACTTC,CASRGTVYEQYF
NA,NA,TRBV9,TRBJ1-2,TGTGCCAGCAGCGTTCAGGGTTCGGAAGGCTACACCTTC,CASSVQGSEGYTF
NA,TRBD1,TRBV11-2,TRBJ2-5,TGTGCCAGCAGTCTACTAGGCCGGGGCAGGGGGCCTGAGACCCAGTACTTC,CASSLLGRGRGPETQYF
once,TRBD2,TRBV4-1,TRBJ2-7,TGCGCCAGCAGCCAGGGGAGACAGTTCCGACTAGCGGACCGCTACGAGCAGTACTTC,CASSQGRQFRLADRYEQYF
once,NA,TRBV5-1,TRBJ2-2,TGCGCCAGCAGCTTGGCGGAGATCACCGGGGAGCTGTTTTTT,CASSLAEITGELFF
NA,TRBD1,TRBV28,TRBJ2-2,TGTGCCAGCAGTTTCTACAGGGGCATGCACACCGGGGAGCTGTTTTTT,CASSFYRGMHTGELFF
medium-sized,NA,TRBV2,TRBJ1-2,TGTGCCAGCAGTGTTAGGGTAGGGGGCTACACCTTC,CASSVRVGGYTF
NA,TRBD2,TRBV19,TRBJ2-1,TGTGCCAGTAGTATTAGGTTAGCGGGGGACCTAAATGAGCAGTTCTTC,CASSIRLAGDLNEQFF
NA,TRBD2,TRBV4-1,TRBJ2-7,TGCGCCAGCAGCCCGCGTACTAGCGTAGGGAGCGAGCAGTACTTC,CASSPRTSVGSEQYF
NA,TRBD1,TRBV5-5,TRBJ1-5,TGTGCCAGCAGCTTGGGGTACAGGGGGCCGAGCAATCAGCCCCAGCATTTT,CASSLGYRGPSNQPQHF
NA,NA,TRBV19,TRBJ1-5,TGTGCCAGTACCCGCGGGGGGGCAGGAATTGAGGGCCTTTGGCCCCAGCATTTT,CASTRGGAGIEGLWPQHF
NA,NA,TRBV5-1,TRBJ1-2,TGCGCCAGCAGCTTGGAAGGGGGTGAGGGTGGCTACACCTTC,CASSLEGGEGGYTF
NA,NA,TRBV3-1/TRBV3-2,TRBJ2-5,TGTGCCAGCAGCCACTCGGGGTTCGGAGAGACCCAGTACTTC,CASSHSGFGETQYF
NA,NA,TRBV6-1,TRBJ2-7,TGTGCCAGCAGTGAAGCTCCGGGATTCTTCTACGAGCAGTACTTC,CASSEAPGFFYEQYF
NA,TRBD2,TRBV28,TRBJ2-7,TGTGCCAGCAGTCCCTGGACTAGCCCCTCCTACGAGCAGTACTTC,CASSPWTSPSYEQYF
NA,NA,TRBV24-1,TRBJ2-1,TGTGCCACCAGTGCTCCAGGTAGCACGAGCTCCTACAATGAGCAGTTCTTC,CATSAPGSTSSYNEQFF
NA,NA,TRBV27,TRBJ2-3,TGTGCCAGCAGTTTACGGGCAGGCACAGATACGCAGTATTTT,CASSLRAGTDTQYF
NA,NA,TRBV7-3,TRBJ2-7,TGTGCCAGCAGCTTAAGCGGGGCGAGCTCCTACGAGCAGTACTTC,CASSLSGASSYEQYF
NA,NA,TRBV30,TRBJ1-1,TGTGCCTGGAGTGTTAACAGGAGAAACACTGAAGCTTTCTTT,CAWSVNRRNTEAFF
NA,NA,TRBV4-2,TRBJ2-6,TGTGCCAGCAGCCAAGATTCAGGCACTGGGGCCAACGTCCTGACTTTC,CASSQDSGTGANVLTF
NA,NA,TRBV4-1,TRBJ1-4,TGCGCCAGCAGCCAAGTTCACCAGGGCCTTAATGAAAAACTGTTTTTT,CASSQVHQGLNEKLFF
NA,NA,TRBV20-1,TRBJ2-3,TGCAGTGCTAGTATTCCGAGGACCAGCACAGATACGCAGTATTTT,CSASIPRTSTDTQYF
NA,TRBD1,TRBV5-1,TRBJ2-1,TGCGCCAGCAGCGCCGGACAGGGGGCTTTTAATGAGCAGTTCTTC,CASSAGQGAFNEQFF